This is a list of T cell receptor beta chains from one sample in a study of T cell responses to AZD1222 COVID-19 vaccine. Measured with immunoSEQ multiplex PCR; TCRdb has only the in-frame clones, and not every one. The sample includes about 160,000 clones, around 94% seen only once; the top ten take around 1.3%. The sequenced sample was peripheral blood, obtained on day 0 of AZD1222 vaccination. The receptors derive from an adult in good health. CDR3s include the opening cysteine and the closing phenylalanine or tryptophan. D genes are given only for firm matches. Rows give clone size only sometimes, using once, few, many, or a class for an expanded clone.

clone size: -
V gene: TRBV3-1/TRBV3-2
D gene: -
J gene: TRBJ1-1
CDR3 length: 13
CDR3 DNA: TGTGCCAGCAGCCAAGTCTCAGGGACGGGAGCTTTCTTT
CDR3 protein: CASSQVSGTGAFF

clone size: -
V gene: TRBV7-9
D gene: -
J gene: TRBJ1-5
CDR3 length: 15
CDR3 DNA: TGTGCCAGCAGCTCAGTCGTTGGCAGGGAGCAGCCCCAGCATTTT
CDR3 protein: CASSSVVGREQPQHF

clone size: -
V gene: TRBV2
D gene: -
J gene: TRBJ2-5
CDR3 length: 12
CDR3 DNA: TGTGCCAGCACTTTAAATGGGGAGACCCAGTACTTC
CDR3 protein: CASTLNGETQYF

clone size: -
V gene: TRBV29-1
D gene: -
J gene: TRBJ2-1
CDR3 length: 15
CDR3 DNA: TGCAGCGCTACTCCCGCGACGGGGGACTACAATGAGCAGTTCTTC
CDR3 protein: CSATPATGDYNEQFF

clone size: -
V gene: TRBV12-3/TRBV12-4
D gene: -
J gene: TRBJ1-5
CDR3 length: 13
CDR3 DNA: TGTGCCAGCAGCACAGGGCCCAATCAGCCCCAGCATTTT
CDR3 protein: CASSTGPNQPQHF

clone size: once
V gene: TRBV2
D gene: -
J gene: TRBJ2-1
CDR3 length: 13
CDR3 DNA: TGTGCCAGCAGCGGGACAAACTACAATGAGCAGTTCTTC
CDR3 protein: CASSGTNYNEQFF

clone size: -
V gene: TRBV7-3
D gene: TRBD2
J gene: TRBJ2-2
CDR3 length: 16
CDR3 DNA: TGTGCCAGCAGCTACACTAGCGGAACATCGGCGGGGGAGCTGTTTTTT
CDR3 protein: CASSYTSGTSAGELFF

clone size: few
V gene: TRBV5-1
D gene: -
J gene: TRBJ1-5
CDR3 length: 14
CDR3 DNA: TGCGCCAGCAGCCCACAACCGGGCAATCAGCCCCAGCATTTT
CDR3 protein: CASSPQPGNQPQHF

clone size: -
V gene: TRBV28
D gene: -
J gene: TRBJ2-2
CDR3 length: 15
CDR3 DNA: TGTGCCAGCAGTCCAGGCGGGCCGACCACCGGGGAGCTGTTTTTT
CDR3 protein: CASSPGGPTTGELFF

clone size: -
V gene: TRBV11-3
D gene: -
J gene: TRBJ1-3
CDR3 length: 13
CDR3 DNA: TGTGCCAGCAGCACTCAATCCGGAAACACCATATATTTT
CDR3 protein: CASSTQSGNTIYF

clone size: -
V gene: TRBV5-1
D gene: -
J gene: TRBJ1-2
CDR3 length: 15
CDR3 DNA: TGCGCCAGCAGCTTGGCCGAGTCAGTCGGCTATGGCTACACCTTC
CDR3 protein: CASSLAESVGYGYTF

clone size: -
V gene: TRBV5-1
D gene: -
J gene: TRBJ2-1
CDR3 length: 12
CDR3 DNA: TGCGCCAGCAGCTTCTTTGGCAATGAGCAGTTCTTC
CDR3 protein: CASSFFGNEQFF

clone size: -
V gene: TRBV19
D gene: -
J gene: TRBJ1-1
CDR3 length: 13
CDR3 DNA: TGTGCCAGTAGTATAAACGCGAACACTGAAGCTTTCTTT
CDR3 protein: CASSINANTEAFF

clone size: -
V gene: TRBV7-6
D gene: TRBD2
J gene: TRBJ2-1
CDR3 length: 17
CDR3 DNA: TGTGCCAGCAGCTTAGTGGCTAGCGGGGGGGCTTACAATGAGCAGTTCTTC
CDR3 protein: CASSLVASGGAYNEQFF

clone size: few
V gene: TRBV6-6
D gene: -
J gene: TRBJ2-1
CDR3 length: 18
CDR3 DNA: TGTGCCAGCAGTCAGAAGTGGACAGCCGTGTCCGGGAGCAATGAGCAGTTCTTC
CDR3 protein: CASSQKWTAVSGSNEQFF

clone size: -
V gene: TRBV6-5
D gene: -
J gene: TRBJ1-2
CDR3 length: 16
CDR3 DNA: TGTGCCAGCAGTTACTCCCTAACAGGGCTGGGATATGGCTACACCTTC
CDR3 protein: CASSYSLTGLGYGYTF

clone size: -
V gene: TRBV5-4
D gene: -
J gene: TRBJ1-2
CDR3 length: 13
CDR3 DNA: TGTGCCAGCAGCTACCAGGGGCAACTTGGCTACACCTTC
CDR3 protein: CASSYQGQLGYTF

clone size: -
V gene: TRBV5-4
D gene: TRBD2
J gene: TRBJ2-1
CDR3 length: 16
CDR3 DNA: TGTGCCAGCAGCTACGGACTAGCGGGACTCGGGGATGAGCAGTTCTTC
CDR3 protein: CASSYGLAGLGDEQFF

clone size: once
V gene: TRBV11-3
D gene: TRBD1
J gene: TRBJ2-2
CDR3 length: 14
CDR3 DNA: TGTGCCAGCAGCGTGACAGGGTACACCGGGGAGCTGTTTTTT
CDR3 protein: CASSVTGYTGELFF

clone size: -
V gene: TRBV10-3
D gene: -
J gene: TRBJ2-1
CDR3 length: 13
CDR3 DNA: TGTGCCGCAGGGACCCAAACCTACAATGAGCAGTTCTTC
CDR3 protein: CAAGTQTYNEQFF

clone size: -
V gene: TRBV3-1/TRBV3-2
D gene: TRBD2
J gene: TRBJ2-1
CDR3 length: 20
CDR3 DNA: TGTGCCAGCAGCCTGATCGCAGGAGAGTGGACTAGCGGCAGTTACAATGAGCAGTTCTTC
CDR3 protein: CASSLIAGEWTSGSYNEQFF

clone size: -
V gene: TRBV2
D gene: -
J gene: TRBJ2-5
CDR3 length: 15
CDR3 DNA: TGTGCCAGCAGTGAAAATATCGGAAGGGGTGAGACCCAGTACTTC
CDR3 protein: CASSENIGRGETQYF

clone size: once
V gene: TRBV10-3
D gene: -
J gene: TRBJ1-4
CDR3 length: 14
CDR3 DNA: TGTGCCATCAGTGAGTCAAGCCTTAATGAAAAACTGTTTTTT
CDR3 protein: CAISESSLNEKLFF

clone size: -
V gene: TRBV6-2/TRBV6-3
D gene: -
J gene: TRBJ1-5
CDR3 length: 16
CDR3 DNA: TGTGCCAGCAGTTACCCGGCGCGTCGGTTCAATCAGCCCCAGCATTTT
CDR3 protein: CASSYPARRFNQPQHF

clone size: -
V gene: TRBV14
D gene: -
J gene: TRBJ1-2
CDR3 length: 14
CDR3 DNA: TGTGCCAGCAGCCCACAGGGTTTTGCCTATGGCTACACCTTC
CDR3 protein: CASSPQGFAYGYTF

clone size: -
V gene: TRBV3-1/TRBV3-2
D gene: -
J gene: TRBJ2-2
CDR3 length: 14
CDR3 DNA: TGTGCCAGCAGCCAAGATGTCGGCACCGGGGAGCTGTTTTTT
CDR3 protein: CASSQDVGTGELFF

clone size: -
V gene: TRBV9
D gene: -
J gene: TRBJ2-1
CDR3 length: 13
CDR3 DNA: TGTGCCAGCAGCCCCCGTTGGAGCAATGAGCAGTTCTTC
CDR3 protein: CASSPRWSNEQFF

clone size: -
V gene: TRBV19
D gene: -
J gene: TRBJ1-5
CDR3 length: 16
CDR3 DNA: TGTGCCAGTAGTATCCCCGGGCGGGTAAGAGATCAGCCCCAGCATTTT
CDR3 protein: CASSIPGRVRDQPQHF

clone size: once
V gene: TRBV6-5
D gene: -
J gene: TRBJ1-1
CDR3 length: 16
CDR3 DNA: TGTGCCAGCAGTTACTCCTTTTTGGCTTCCAGCACTGAAGCTTTCTTT
CDR3 protein: CASSYSFLASSTEAFF

clone size: -
V gene: TRBV30
D gene: TRBD2
J gene: TRBJ2-5
CDR3 length: 17
CDR3 DNA: TGTGCCTGGACCTCTCCCCACGGGGGGTTTACTAAAGAGACCCAGTACTTC
CDR3 protein: CAWTSPHGGFTKETQYF

clone size: -
V gene: TRBV3-1/TRBV3-2
D gene: TRBD2
J gene: TRBJ2-3
CDR3 length: 18
CDR3 DNA: TGTGCCAGCAGCCAAGTTACGGGAGGTTGGGACTCCACAGATACGCAGTATTTT
CDR3 protein: CASSQVTGGWDSTDTQYF

clone size: -
V gene: TRBV5-4
D gene: TRBD1
J gene: TRBJ2-5
CDR3 length: 14
CDR3 DNA: TGTGCCAGCAGCTTGTGGGACAGACAAGAGACCCAGTACTTC
CDR3 protein: CASSLWDRQETQYF

clone size: -
V gene: TRBV7-2
D gene: -
J gene: TRBJ1-1
CDR3 length: 14
CDR3 DNA: TGTGCCAGCAGCTTAACAACATCGAACACTGAAGCTTTCTTT
CDR3 protein: CASSLTTSNTEAFF

clone size: -
V gene: TRBV19
D gene: -
J gene: TRBJ1-2
CDR3 length: 14
CDR3 DNA: TGTGCCAGTAGTGTTGGCAGGGGCCATAGGGGCTACACCTTC
CDR3 protein: CASSVGRGHRGYTF

clone size: few
V gene: TRBV18
D gene: -
J gene: TRBJ2-1
CDR3 length: 16
CDR3 DNA: TGTGCCAGCTCACCACCGAAGGGGAGGCGACACAATGAGCAGTTCTTC
CDR3 protein: CASSPPKGRRHNEQFF

clone size: -
V gene: TRBV10-3
D gene: -
J gene: TRBJ1-1
CDR3 length: 16
CDR3 DNA: TGTGCCATCAGTTTACAAAACAGGGATATGAACACTGAAGCTTTCTTT
CDR3 protein: CAISLQNRDMNTEAFF

clone size: -
V gene: TRBV14
D gene: -
J gene: TRBJ1-1
CDR3 length: 14
CDR3 DNA: TGTGCCAGCAGCACGGGACAACTGAACACTGAAGCTTTCTTT
CDR3 protein: CASSTGQLNTEAFF

clone size: -
V gene: TRBV9
D gene: -
J gene: TRBJ2-1
CDR3 length: 15
CDR3 DNA: TGTGCCAGCAGCGTACTAGGTGGGGACTACAATGAGCAGTTCTTC
CDR3 protein: CASSVLGGDYNEQFF

clone size: -
V gene: TRBV19
D gene: -
J gene: TRBJ2-1
CDR3 length: 15
CDR3 DNA: TGTGCCAGTAGTATCCAGGGGGGAACCTACAATGAGCAGTTCTTC
CDR3 protein: CASSIQGGTYNEQFF

clone size: -
V gene: TRBV10-3
D gene: -
J gene: TRBJ2-2
CDR3 length: 14
CDR3 DNA: TGTGCCATCAGTGGACAGAGGAACACCGGGGAGCTGTTTTTT
CDR3 protein: CAISGQRNTGELFF

clone size: -
V gene: TRBV7-9
D gene: -
J gene: TRBJ1-3
CDR3 length: 16
CDR3 DNA: TGTGCCAGCAGCCCCGTGCAATTTAAAGGGGGAAACACCATATATTTT
CDR3 protein: CASSPVQFKGGNTIYF

clone size: -
V gene: TRBV29-1
D gene: -
J gene: TRBJ1-2
CDR3 length: 14
CDR3 DNA: TGCAGCGTTGTCCCCTCCAGGGGCTGGTATGGCTACACCTTC
CDR3 protein: CSVVPSRGWYGYTF

clone size: -
V gene: TRBV7-9
D gene: TRBD2
J gene: TRBJ2-2
CDR3 length: 16
CDR3 DNA: TGTGCCAGCAGCCAACTAGCGGGGCGGAACACCGGGGAGCTGTTTTTT
CDR3 protein: CASSQLAGRNTGELFF

clone size: -
V gene: TRBV5-6
D gene: -
J gene: TRBJ1-1
CDR3 length: 19
CDR3 DNA: TGTGCCAGCAGCCCAACCGGGGGTCAGGGCACCCTTGATTTGACTGAAGCTTTCTTT
CDR3 protein: CASSPTGGQGTLDLTEAFF

clone size: few
V gene: TRBV28
D gene: -
J gene: TRBJ2-2
CDR3 length: 12
CDR3 DNA: TGTGCCAGCAGTTTAAACACCGGGGAGCTGTTTTTT
CDR3 protein: CASSLNTGELFF

clone size: -
V gene: TRBV18
D gene: -
J gene: TRBJ2-6
CDR3 length: 17
CDR3 DNA: TGTGCCAGCTCACCAGGGATAGGTTTCTCTGGGGCCAACGTCCTGACTTTC
CDR3 protein: CASSPGIGFSGANVLTF